Listed below are T cell receptor beta chains from one sample, sequenced in a study of T-cell memory formation after mild COVID-19. TCRdb fed the 5' RACE reads into MiXCR, producing one record per CDR3 protein. The repertoire has some 440,000 distinct CDR3 sequences, approximately 23% of them found once; the top ten carry 9.5% to 15%. Input material: PBMCs or a T cell subset sorted from them (not recorded which). Every receptor here comes from an adult woman who had mild COVID-19 (a few samples of this study predate the infection). Cell type and time point are not known. The CDR3 runs from the conserved cysteine through the conserved F or W. Each record gives: D gene, J gene, V gene, clone size, CDR3 protein, CDR3 DNA. The D gene is left open where the match is weak. Clone size is stated in some rows and not others, as once, few, many or a class when expanded.

. TRBJ2-7 TRBV6-2/TRBV6-3 . CASSYGDTPSYEQYF TGTGCCAGCAGTTACGGGGACACCCCTTCCTACGAGCAGTACTTC
TRBD1 TRBJ2-7 TRBV11-3 . CASSLAPWTGSSYEQYF TGTGCCAGCAGCTTAGCCCCTTGGACAGGGAGCTCCTACGAGCAGTACTTC
TRBD2 TRBJ2-2 TRBV12-3/TRBV12-4 . CASIPTRRGLAGGGTGELFF TGTGCCAGCATTCCTACAAGGCGGGGACTAGCGGGAGGAGGCACCGGGGAGCTGTTTTTT
. TRBJ2-5 TRBV5-1 few CASSARDTRETQYF TGCGCCAGCAGCGCCCGGGACACGAGGGAGACCCAGTACTTC
. TRBJ2-1 TRBV5-1 few CASSLLAEPYNEQFF TGCGCCAGCAGCTTGTTAGCAGAACCCTACAATGAGCAGTTCTTC
. TRBJ2-7 TRBV11-2 few CASSLAGQVYEQYF TGTGCCAGCAGCTTAGCGGGCCAAGTGTACGAGCAGTACTTC
TRBD1 TRBJ2-1 TRBV11-3 . CASSFRTGNNEQFF TGTGCCAGCAGCTTCCGGACAGGGAACAATGAGCAGTTCTTC
. TRBJ1-2 TRBV29-1 . CSVPGTRGYTF TGCAGCGTTCCCGGGACGCGTGGCTACACCTTC
. TRBJ2-2 TRBV24-1 few CATSDSGRSNTGELFF TGTGCCACCAGTGATTCGGGCAGGTCGAACACCGGGGAGCTGTTTTTT
TRBD2 TRBJ2-5 TRBV20-1 few CSARLAGQETQYF TGCAGTGCTAGACTAGCGGGCCAAGAGACCCAGTACTTC
TRBD1 TRBJ2-1 TRBV4-2 many CASSQDGTGGYNEQFF TGTGCCAGCAGCCAAGATGGGACAGGGGGCTACAATGAGCAGTTCTTC
. TRBJ1-3 TRBV25-1 . CASSEGGRRAIYF TGTGCCAGCAGTGAGGGCGGTCGAAGGGCCATATATTTT
. TRBJ1-1 TRBV10-3 . CAISEKASMNTEAFF TGTGCCATCAGTGAGAAGGCCTCCATGAACACTGAAGCTTTCTTT
TRBD1 TRBJ2-2 TRBV7-9 . CASSSRDRNTGELFF TGTGCCAGCAGCTCCCGGGACAGAAACACCGGGGAGCTGTTTTTT
. TRBJ2-2 TRBV20-1 . CSAKIRNTGELFF TGCAGTGCTAAAATCAGGAACACCGGGGAGCTGTTTTTT
TRBD2 TRBJ2-1 TRBV7-2 once CASSLGLAGEGQFF TGTGCCAGCAGCTTGGGACTAGCGGGAGAAGGACAGTTCTTC
TRBD1 TRBJ2-3 TRBV5-1 . CASSPGQEGTDTQYF TGCGCCAGCAGCCCCGGACAGGAGGGCACAGATACGCAGTATTTT
TRBD1 TRBJ1-4 TRBV6-2/TRBV6-3 . CDSGKTGGGEKLFF TGTGACAGCGGAAAGACAGGGGGTGGTGAAAAACTGTTTTTT
. TRBJ2-1 TRBV2 . CASTGGAYNEQFF TGTGCCAGCACAGGAGGGGCCTACAATGAGCAGTTCTTC
TRBD1 TRBJ1-2 TRBV7-2 few CASSAGQGGHYGYTF TGTGCCAGCAGCGCTGGACAGGGGGGGCACTATGGCTACACCTTC
TRBD1 TRBJ2-7 TRBV9 few CASSVGDSSYEQYF TGTGCCAGCAGCGTAGGGGACAGCTCCTACGAGCAGTACTTC
. TRBJ1-1 TRBV18 . CASSPRARVLTNTEAFF TGTGCCAGCTCACCCCGGGCGAGGGTATTAACGAACACTGAAGCTTTCTTT
. TRBJ1-2 TRBV6-6 . CASRYRAYYGYTF TGTGCCAGCAGGTACCGGGCATATTATGGCTACACCTTC
TRBD1 TRBJ1-1 TRBV27 few CASSSGQGVGTEAFF TGTGCCAGCAGTAGTGGACAGGGGGTGGGCACTGAAGCTTTCTTT
TRBD1 TRBJ2-1 TRBV25-1 few CASRPDPGQGEQFF TGTGCCAGCAGACCGGACCCCGGACAGGGCGAGCAGTTCTTC
TRBD1 TRBJ2-1 TRBV5-1 few CASSLETGFHEQFF TGCGCCAGCAGCTTGGAGACAGGGTTCCATGAGCAGTTCTTC
. TRBJ2-1 TRBV20-1 few CSAHRWTSFNEQFF TGCAGTGCCCATCGGTGGACTTCCTTTAATGAGCAGTTCTTC
TRBD2 TRBJ2-5 TRBV12-3/TRBV12-4 . CASSGLARQETQYF TGTGCCAGCAGTGGACTAGCGAGGCAAGAGACCCAGTACTTC
. TRBJ1-2 TRBV12-3/TRBV12-4 . CASSFRAVNYGYTF TGTGCCAGCAGTTTTCGGGCGGTTAACTATGGCTACACCTTC
TRBD2 TRBJ2-3 TRBV5-5 . CASSQVVVGLAGDTQYF TGTGCCAGCAGCCAGGTGGTGGTGGGACTAGCGGGAGATACGCAGTATTTT
TRBD1 TRBJ2-2 TRBV5-1 few CASSPGQGAGELFF TGCGCCAGCTCCCCGGGACAGGGGGCCGGGGAGCTGTTTTTT
. TRBJ1-2 TRBV6-5 . CASSYRVRDGYTF TGTGCCAGCAGTTATAGGGTCCGAGATGGCTACACCTTC
. TRBJ1-6 TRBV19 . CASNHGDSPLHF TGTGCCAGTAACCATGGGGATTCACCCCTCCACTTT
. TRBJ2-3 TRBV10-3 . CAISEVETQYF TGTGCCATCAGTGAGGTGGAGACGCAGTATTTT
. TRBJ2-7 TRBV10-3 . CAIQSLSSYEQYF TGTGCCATCCAGTCCCTGAGCTCCTACGAGCAGTACTTC
. TRBJ1-1 TRBV20-1 few CSARSPMNTEAFF TGCAGTGCTAGGTCACCGATGAACACTGAAGCTTTCTTT
. TRBJ1-1 TRBV5-1 . CASSFSTGSAEAFF TGCGCCAGCAGCTTCTCGACGGGGTCGGCTGAAGCTTTCTTT
TRBD2 TRBJ2-5 TRBV28 . CASKQGGRAPETQYF TGTGCCAGCAAACAAGGCGGGAGGGCCCCAGAGACCCAGTACTTC
. TRBJ2-2 TRBV12-3/TRBV12-4 many CASSLLNTGELFF TGTGCCAGCAGCTTACTGAACACCGGGGAGCTGTTTTTT
. TRBJ2-4 TRBV12-3/TRBV12-4 many CASSEFPRATERGIQYF TGTGCCAGCAGTGAGTTTCCGAGGGCAACCGAAAGGGGCATTCAGTACTTC
. TRBJ2-3 TRBV20-1 few CSARGTSTDTQYF TGCAGTGCTAGAGGGACAAGCACAGATACGCAGTATTTT
. TRBJ1-5 TRBV5-1 few CASSLGVSQQNQPQHF TGCGCCAGCAGCCTAGGGGTATCTCAACAAAATCAGCCCCAGCATTTT
. TRBJ2-7 TRBV3-1 . CASSQVSGTYEQYF TGTGCCAGCAGCCAAGTCAGCGGAACCTACGAGCAGTACTTC
TRBD2 TRBJ2-5 TRBV2 once CASSPTILAGSETQYF TGTGCCAGCAGTCCCACGATCCTAGCGGGGTCGGAGACCCAGTACTTC
. TRBJ1-3 TRBV7-2 few CASSLHGPLTGNTIYF TGTGCCAGCAGCTTACACGGGCCATTAACTGGAAACACCATATATTTT
TRBD1 TRBJ2-7 TRBV7-6 . CASSSGQGLKDEQYF TGTGCCAGCAGCTCCGGACAGGGGCTTAAGGACGAGCAGTACTTC
TRBD1 TRBJ2-7 TRBV5-5 few CASSPGVTGVFYEQYF TGTGCCAGCAGCCCTGGAGTGACAGGGGTCTTCTACGAGCAGTACTTC
TRBD2 TRBJ2-3 TRBV20-1 . CSARTSGYTDTQYF TGCAGTGCTAGAACTAGCGGCTACACAGATACGCAGTATTTT
TRBD2 TRBJ2-1 TRBV3-1 . CASSPLAGGAGNEQFF TGTGCCAGCAGCCCCCTGGCGGGGGGAGCGGGGAATGAGCAGTTCTTC
. TRBJ2-1 TRBV11-3 few CASSVRLEGRKFF TGTGCCAGCAGCGTTCGCTTGGAGGGCCGGAAGTTCTTC
TRBD2 TRBJ2-1 TRBV5-1 . CASSLNALGRANEQFF TGCGCCAGCAGCTTGAATGCTTTGGGGAGGGCCAATGAGCAGTTCTTC
. TRBJ1-3 TRBV5-1 . CASSLASGFGNTIYF TGCGCCAGCAGCTTGGCCTCAGGGTTCGGAAACACCATATATTTT
. TRBJ2-3 TRBV24-1 few CATSGLYGNEGTDTQYF TGTGCCACCAGTGGCCTTTACGGGAATGAGGGCACAGATACGCAGTATTTT
TRBD1 TRBJ2-2 TRBV19 . CASSILTGRRTGELFF TGTGCCAGTAGTATCCTGACAGGGAGACGCACCGGGGAGCTGTTTTTT
. TRBJ1-5 TRBV12-3/TRBV12-4 . CASSLSQGPVNQPQHF TGTGCCAGCAGTCTATCCCAGGGGCCGGTCAATCAGCCCCAGCATTTT
. TRBJ2-1 TRBV12-3/TRBV12-4 . CASRIDNEQFF TGTGCCAGCAGAATCGACAATGAGCAGTTCTTC
. TRBJ1-2 TRBV7-9 . CASSLVPGSPRYGYTF TGTGCCAGCAGCTTAGTTCCCGGCAGTCCTCGCTATGGCTACACCTTC